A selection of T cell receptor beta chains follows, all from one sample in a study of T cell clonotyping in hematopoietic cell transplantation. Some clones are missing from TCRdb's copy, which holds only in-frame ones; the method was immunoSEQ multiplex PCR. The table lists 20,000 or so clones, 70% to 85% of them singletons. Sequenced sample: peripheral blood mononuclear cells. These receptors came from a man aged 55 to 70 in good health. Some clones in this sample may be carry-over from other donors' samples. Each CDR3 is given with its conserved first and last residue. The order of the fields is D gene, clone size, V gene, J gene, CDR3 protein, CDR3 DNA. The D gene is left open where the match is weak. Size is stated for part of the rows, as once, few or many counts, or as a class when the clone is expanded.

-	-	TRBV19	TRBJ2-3	CASSPNPTVGTDTQYF	TGTGCCAGTAGTCCAAACCCCACGGTTGGCACAGATACGCAGTATTTT
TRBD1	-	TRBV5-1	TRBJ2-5	CASSPTWTGGAQYF	TGCGCCAGCAGCCCCACATGGACAGGGGGCGCCCAGTACTTC
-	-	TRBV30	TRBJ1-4	CAWNRWEHTGIHEKLFF	TGTGCCTGGAACCGGTGGGAGCATACTGGAATCCATGAAAAACTGTTTTTT
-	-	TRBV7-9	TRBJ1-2	CASSFDRNGYTF	TGTGCCAGCAGCTTTGACAGAAACGGCTACACCTTC
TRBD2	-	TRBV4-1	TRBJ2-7	CASSQGPAGGPHEQYF	TGCGCCAGCAGCCAAGGCCCAGCGGGGGGGCCCCACGAGCAGTACTTC
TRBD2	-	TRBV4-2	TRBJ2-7	CASSQAAGLESYEQYF	TGTGCCAGCAGCCAGGCCGCGGGACTAGAGTCCTACGAGCAGTACTTC
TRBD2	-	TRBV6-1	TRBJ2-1	CASRGGSYNEQFF	TGTGCCAGCCGGGGGGGATCCTACAATGAGCAGTTCTTC
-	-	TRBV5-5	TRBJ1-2	CASSLIPTGTPGGYTF	TGTGCCAGCAGCTTAATACCCACCGGGACACCGGGCGGCTACACCTTC
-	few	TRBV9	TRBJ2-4	CASSVAGMANIQYF	TGTGCCAGCAGCGTTGCGGGGATGGCAAACATTCAGTACTTC
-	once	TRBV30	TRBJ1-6	CAWKLAGRALHF	TGTGCCTGGAAATTGGCGGGACGTGCCCTCCACTTT
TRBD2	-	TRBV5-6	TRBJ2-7	CASSPLAGELYEQYF	TGTGCCAGCAGCCCGCTAGCGGGAGAGCTGTACGAGCAGTACTTC
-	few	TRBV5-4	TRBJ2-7	CASSSEFRAYEQYF	TGTGCCAGCAGCTCGGAATTCAGGGCTTACGAGCAGTACTTC
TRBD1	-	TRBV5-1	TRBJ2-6	CASSLRTGLSGANVLTF	TGCGCCAGCAGCCTACGGACAGGCCTCTCTGGGGCCAACGTCCTGACTTTC
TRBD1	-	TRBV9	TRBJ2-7	CASSEGQGSTYEQYF	TGTGCCAGCAGCGAGGGACAGGGGTCAACCTACGAGCAGTACTTC
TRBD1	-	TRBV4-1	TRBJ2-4	CASSQGLDRERNIQYF	TGCGCCAGCAGCCAAGGGCTGGACAGGGAGAGAAACATTCAGTACTTC
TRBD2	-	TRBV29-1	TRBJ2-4	CSVRTSGRSKNIQYF	TGCAGCGTCAGGACTAGCGGGAGGTCCAAAAACATTCAGTACTTC
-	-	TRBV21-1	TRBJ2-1	CASSLTPGRERSQFF	TGTGCCAGCAGCTTAACCCCGGGGCGGGAGAGGTCTCAGTTCTTC
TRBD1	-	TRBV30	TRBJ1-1	CAWSVRYDRVYRGTEAFF	TGTGCCTGGAGTGTAAGGTACGACAGGGTCTATAGGGGAACTGAAGCTTTCTTT
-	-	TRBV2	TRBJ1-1	CASRPITNTEAFF	TGTGCCAGCAGGCCTATTACGAACACTGAAGCTTTCTTT
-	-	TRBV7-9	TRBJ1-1	CASVGPLEAFF	TGTGCCAGCGTGGGCCCACTTGAAGCTTTCTTT
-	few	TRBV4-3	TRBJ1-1	CASSQDGGNTEAFF	TGCGCCAGCAGCCAAGATGGGGGGAACACTGAAGCTTTCTTT
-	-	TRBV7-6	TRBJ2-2	CASSLEVPWTTGELFF	TGTGCCAGCAGCTTAGAGGTCCCCTGGACGACCGGGGAGCTGTTTTTT
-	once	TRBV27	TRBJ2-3	CASSPPQTRSTDTQYF	TGTGCCAGCAGTCCACCGCAGACTCGGAGCACAGATACGCAGTATTTT
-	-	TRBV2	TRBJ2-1	CASRTGTTNNEQFF	TGTGCCAGCAGGACCGGGACAACTAACAATGAGCAGTTCTTC
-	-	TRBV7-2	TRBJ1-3	CASSSYRDSGNTIYF	TGTGCCAGCAGCTCGTACCGGGACTCTGGAAACACCATATATTTT
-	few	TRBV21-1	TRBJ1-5	CARKSTGGKRYSNQPQHF	TGTGCCAGGAAATCCACAGGGGGCAAAAGGTATAGCAATCAGCCCCAGCATTTT
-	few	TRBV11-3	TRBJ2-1	CASSPTGLNEQFF	TGTGCCAGCAGCCCGACCGGACTCAATGAGCAGTTCTTC
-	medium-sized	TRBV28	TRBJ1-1	CASSQVLDTEAFF	TGTGCCAGCAGTCAAGTCCTGGACACTGAAGCTTTCTTT
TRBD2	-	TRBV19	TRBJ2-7	CASSVSGGEAYEQYF	TGTGCCAGTAGTGTATCGGGAGGGGAAGCCTACGAGCAGTACTTC
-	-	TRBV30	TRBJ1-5	CAWSPFYGDFGTVRDSNQPQHF	TGTGCCTGGAGTCCTTTCTATGGGGACTTTGGGACGGTTAGGGATAGCAATCAGCCCCAGCATTTT
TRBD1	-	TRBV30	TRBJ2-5	CASNRGGSQETQYF	TGTGCCAGCAACAGGGGTGGGTCCCAAGAGACCCAGTACTTC